This passage covers 2 T cell receptor beta chains from one sample sequenced in a study of OX40 agonist ivuxolimab in advanced cancers. Only in-frame clones appear in the TCRdb table, and some are missing; sequencing was by immunoSEQ multiplex PCR. The data show tens of thousands of clones, with around 86% seen just once and around 13% held by the top ten. This specimen was CD4+ or CD8+ T cells sorted from blood, taken in a trial of the OX40 agonist ivuxolimab. Receptors were obtained from an adult with an advanced solid tumor such as melanoma, head and neck, liver or kidney cancer.

Regarding this clone: This CDR3 is also generated by other DNA sequences in the sample. The CDR3: CASSFSAGEAYNEQFF. The DNA for the CDR3 is TGTGCCAGCAGTTTCTCGGCTGGGGAGGCCTACAATGAGCAGTTCTTC. The rearrangement links TRBV27 to TRBJ2-1; TRBD2 might be the D (6 bases). V lost 3 bases and J 2 bases, leaving 14 bases between the germline ends. Germline V gene data show CDR1 as MNHEY and CDR2 as SMNVEV (reference sequence). CDR3 length: 16 amino acids.

The rearrangement links TRBV12-5 to TRBJ2-1; no clear D gene. Trimming took 0 bases from V and 6 from J, leaving 6 bases between them. The CDR3 is 13 residues long. Germline V CDR1 and CDR2: LGHNT, FRNRAP. The CDR3 sequence: CASGLVHSNEQFF. The CDR3 nucleotides are TGTGCTAGTGGTTTGGTACACAGCAATGAGCAGTTCTTC.